This T cell receptor (beta chain) is from a study of T cell changes during pregnancy in multiple sclerosis. TCRdb's copy holds only in-frame clones and misses some; the assay was immunoSEQ multiplex PCR. The repertoire includes more than 45,000 clones, around 94% of them detected once, and roughly 0.5% sits in the top ten. There are 13 residues in the CDR3. V was shortened by 2 bases and J by 15 bases, with 17 bases between the two germline ends. Germline V lookup: CDR1 MNHNS, CDR2 SASEGT. Material: CD4+ T cells from peripheral blood mononuclear cells, obtained in the first trimester of pregnancy. This TCR was sampled from a female donor with multiple sclerosis, enrolled in a pregnancy study. The rearrangement joins TRBV6-1 to TRBJ2-1; D perhaps matches TRBD2 (5 bases). The CDR3 nucleotides are TGTGCCAGCAGTGAAAGTAACGCGGACTGGAGGTTCTTC. This codes for CASSESNADWRFF.